This TCR beta chain was sequenced for a study of identical twins. Findings of the study overall: Invariant cells of the MAIT and iNKT types might have partly distorted the zero-insertion analyses. In drawing conclusions, the study used cross-sectional statistical analysis and did not follow the same donors.

Concerning this clonotype itself: Antigen: not known.

cDNA carried unique molecular identifiers, and a universal primer site was added by template switching. MiXCR, applied by TCRdb to the 5' RACE reads, yields one record per CDR3 protein. The repertoire includes some 1,700,000 distinct CDR3 sequences, around 33% of them detected once, and around 0.25% sits in the top ten. Everyone who gave samples was a healthy Caucasian. Between the trimmed V and J ends, which lost 3 bases and 5 bases, there was a span of 10 bases. Germline loops: CDR1 SGHTA, CDR2 FQGNSA. The CDR3 spans 13 residues. Material for sequencing was cord blood. The sequence was obtained from a newborn girl in good health. V and J are TRBV7-2 and TRBJ2-5, with a tentative D call TRBD1 (6 bases). CDR3 region: CASSFFTGETQYF. CDR3 DNA sequence: TGTGCCAGCAGCTTTTTCACAGGGGAGACCCAGTACTTC.